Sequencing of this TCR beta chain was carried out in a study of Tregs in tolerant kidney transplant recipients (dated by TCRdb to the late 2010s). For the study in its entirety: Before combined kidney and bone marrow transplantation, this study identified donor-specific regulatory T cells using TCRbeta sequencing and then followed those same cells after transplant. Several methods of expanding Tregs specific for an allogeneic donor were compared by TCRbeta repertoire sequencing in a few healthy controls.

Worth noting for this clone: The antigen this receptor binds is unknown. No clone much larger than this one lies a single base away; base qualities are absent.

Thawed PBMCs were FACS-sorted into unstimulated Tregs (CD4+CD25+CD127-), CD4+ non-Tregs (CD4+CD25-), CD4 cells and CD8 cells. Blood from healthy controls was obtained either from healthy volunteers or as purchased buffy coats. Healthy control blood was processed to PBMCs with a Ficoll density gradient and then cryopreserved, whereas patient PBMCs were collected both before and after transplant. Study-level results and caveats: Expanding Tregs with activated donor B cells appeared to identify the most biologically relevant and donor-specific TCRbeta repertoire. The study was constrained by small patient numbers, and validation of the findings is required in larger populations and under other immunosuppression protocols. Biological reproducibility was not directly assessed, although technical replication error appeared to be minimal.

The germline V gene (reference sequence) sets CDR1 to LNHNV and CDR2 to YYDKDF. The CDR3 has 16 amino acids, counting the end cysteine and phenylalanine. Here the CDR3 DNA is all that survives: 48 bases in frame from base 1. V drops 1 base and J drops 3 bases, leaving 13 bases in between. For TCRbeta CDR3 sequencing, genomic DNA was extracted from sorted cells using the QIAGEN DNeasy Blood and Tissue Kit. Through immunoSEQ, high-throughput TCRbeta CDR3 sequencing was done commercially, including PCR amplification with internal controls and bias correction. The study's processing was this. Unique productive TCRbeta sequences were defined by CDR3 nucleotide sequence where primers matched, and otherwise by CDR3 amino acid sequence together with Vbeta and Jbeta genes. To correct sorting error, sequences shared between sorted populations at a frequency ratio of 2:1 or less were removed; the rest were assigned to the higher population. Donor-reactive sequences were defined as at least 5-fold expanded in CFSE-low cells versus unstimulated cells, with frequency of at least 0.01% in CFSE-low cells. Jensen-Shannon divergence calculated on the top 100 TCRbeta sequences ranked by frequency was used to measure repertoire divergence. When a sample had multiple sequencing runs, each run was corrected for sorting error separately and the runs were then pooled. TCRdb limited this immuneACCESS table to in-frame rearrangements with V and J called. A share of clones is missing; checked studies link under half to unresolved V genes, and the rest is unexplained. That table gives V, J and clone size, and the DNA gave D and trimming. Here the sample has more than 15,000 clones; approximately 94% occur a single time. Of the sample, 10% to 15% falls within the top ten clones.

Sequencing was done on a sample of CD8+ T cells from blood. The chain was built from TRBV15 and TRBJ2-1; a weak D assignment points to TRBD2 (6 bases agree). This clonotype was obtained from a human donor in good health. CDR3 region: CATSRVALAFYNEQFF. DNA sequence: TGTGCCACCAGCAGAGTGGCCCTAGCGTTCTACAATGAGCAGTTCTTC.